This T cell receptor beta chain was identified during a study of technical replicates of blood from a few donors. This table comes from immunoSEQ multiplex PCR, and its TCRdb copy is limited to in-frame clones, with some not included. This table has roughly 74,000 clones, roughly nine tenths appearing once. This receptor was obtained from a human donor in good health. The sample comprised T cells isolated from PBMCs.

The CDR3 protein is CASGLAGAEQYF. Here the CDR3 DNA reads TGTGCCAGCGGACTAGCGGGAGCCGAGCAGTACTTC. The chain employs TRBV19 and TRBJ2-7; 13 bases line up with TRBD2. The CDR3 runs 12 residues. Germline-derived CDR1 and CDR2 are LNHDA and SQIVND (reference sequence). V lost 9 bases and J lost 6; bases outside the gene matches: 2.